These 28 T cell receptor beta chains originate from one sample sequenced in a study of regulatory T cells in long-lasting Graves disease (dated by TCRdb to 2020 to 2023). What this sample's time point label stands for: newly diagnosed GD, antithyroid drugs for less than 3 months. For both TCR sequencing and RNA sequencing, RNA was extracted from PBMCs using TRIzol. The library came from multiplex PCR. Sequencing instrument: Illumina HiSeq 4000. CDR3 regions were amplified by Arm-PCR with iRepertoire HTBI primers to construct TCR beta libraries. TCRdb reprocessed the public reads (quality trimming at Q25 with fastp, clone calling with MiXCR) and kept in-frame beta chains. Each entry merges the rows of one CDR3 protein and shows their most common DNA and genes. The sample has 400,000 to 500,000 distinct CDR3 sequences on record, 11% to 15% of them singletons. Of the sample, roughly 15% is held by the ten largest clones.

The data were also submitted as part of a second study, on T cells in Graves' hyperthyroidism and ophthalmopathy.

This material consisted of peripheral blood mononuclear cells (PBMCs), taken at new diagnosis, from a patient treated with antithyroid drugs. These receptors came from a woman in her 50s with Graves disease. Donor details come from another sample of the same person, matched by shared clones.

This clonotype was counted a few times. The chain links TRBV4-1 to TRBJ1-5; D call uncertain. The germline CDR1 and CDR2 sequences are MGHRA and YSYEKL. V was trimmed by 1 base and J by 0 bases, leaving 4 bases between them. The CDR3 is 14 residues long. CDR3: CASSQVASNQPQHF. DNA of the CDR3: TGCGCCAGCAGCCAAGTCGCTAGCAATCAGCCCCAGCATTTT.

CDR3 nucleotide sequence: TGTGCCAGCAGTTTAGGAGGACAGAGGGAAGAGACCCAGTACTTC. Translated, it gives CASSLGGQREETQYF. The rearrangement links TRBV12-3 or TRBV12-4 to TRBJ2-5; perhaps TRBD1 as D (6 bases). The CDR3 runs 15 residues. V lost 1 base and J lost 3, with 12 bases in between.

This clonotype showed up many times. The V and J genes are TRBV2 and TRBJ1-1; D gene uncertain. Trimming pared 4 bases from V and 6 bases from J, leaving 9 bases between. Per germline, CDR1 SNHLY and CDR2 FYNNEI. The CDR3 spans 12 residues. The CDR3 sequence: CASSGESAEAFF. The CDR3 DNA reads TGTGCCAGCAGTGGCGAGTCGGCTGAAGCTTTCTTT.

This chain joins TRBV18 and TRBJ1-3, with 7 positions matching TRBD1. Looked up from germline, CDR1 is KGHSH and CDR2 is LQKENI. CDR3 length: 15 residues. V lost 3 bases and J lost 2; bases outside the gene matches: 4. The CDR3 here is CASSPDGTAGNTIYF. In DNA, the CDR3 is TGTGCCAGCTCACCTGACGGGACAGCTGGAAACACCATATATTTT.

V gene TRBV27 combines with J gene TRBJ2-1; D gene uncertain. The V end was cut by 4 bases, the J end by 6 bases, with 7 bases between. The CDR3 length is 12 residues. Germline CDR1 and CDR2: MNHEY and SMNVEV (reference sequence). The CDR3 DNA follows: TGTGCCAGCAGTTATAGTACCAATGAGCAGTTCTTC. This sequence encodes CASSYSTNEQFF.

This clonotype has ten or more counts. The rearrangement uses TRBV29-1 and TRBJ2-3; 9 nucleotides agree with TRBD2. V shed 5 bases, J shed 6 bases, and the junction held 6 bases outside the gene matches. The CDR3 is made up of 13 amino acids. Germline V gene data show CDR1 as SQVTM and CDR2 as ANQGSEA. The CDR3 bases are TGCAGCGTTAGGGGGACTAGCAAGGATACGCAGTATTTT. Translated: CSVRGTSKDTQYF.

The rearrangement uses TRBV6-1 and TRBJ1-4; no firm D call. V lost 7 bases, J lost 5 bases, and 17 bases lay in between. The germline gives CDR1 MNHNS, CDR2 SASEGT. This CDR3 has 15 residues. Here the CDR3 DNA reads TGTGCCAGCATGGGGAGGAGATTAGGGAATGAAAAACTGTTTTTT. Amino acid sequence: CASMGRRLGNEKLFF.

This clonotype appeared a few times. The chain joins TRBV6-1 to TRBJ2-6; 8 bases agree with TRBD1. CDR3 length: 14 amino acids. From germline, CDR1 is MNHNS and CDR2 SASEGT. The V gene end was trimmed by 8 bases and the J gene end by 2 bases; junction bases not matched to a gene: 2. This chain's CDR3 is CASQTGAGANVLTF. CDR3 nucleotides: TGTGCCAGCCAGACAGGGGCTGGGGCCAACGTCCTGACTTTC.

This clonotype has ten or more counts. This chain connects TRBV6-1 to TRBJ1-1, with D possibly being TRBD1 (5 bases). Germline V gene data show CDR1 as MNHNS and CDR2 as SASEGT. V shed 6 bases and J shed 1 base, with 18 bases lying between them. CDR3 length equals 16 residues. CDR3: CASRKGVEQANTEAFF. Here the CDR3 DNA reads TGTGCCAGCAGAAAAGGGGTCGAACAGGCGAACACTGAAGCTTTCTTT.

The sample holds many counts of this clonotype. V is TRBV28 and J is TRBJ1-1; 7 bases align to TRBD1. This CDR3 contains 15 residues. V shed 3 bases, J shed 3 bases, and the junction held 7 bases outside the gene matches. Germline assignment: CDR1 MDHEN and CDR2 SYDVKM. CDR3 sequence reads: CASSFGAGTDTEAFF. CDR3 nucleotide sequence: TGTGCCAGCAGTTTCGGAGCAGGGACAGACACTGAAGCTTTCTTT.

On this clonotype: One base away lies a much larger clone, so this may be a sequencing read error. The rearrangement links TRBV28 to TRBJ1-2; no firm D call. CDR1 is MDHEN, CDR2 SYDVKM, per germline. Trimming stripped 4 bases from V and 4 bases from J, with 7 bases between. This CDR3 contains 12 residues. DNA for the CDR3: TGTGCCAGCAGTTCGCGGGTCTATGGCTACACCTTC. This encodes CASSSRVYGYTF.

Concerning this clonotype itself: A read error is possible here, since a much larger clone lies one base away. The chain employs TRBV28 and TRBJ2-2; D possibly corresponds to TRBD2 (6 bases). This CDR3 has 14 amino acids. The V and J ends lost 8 bases and 4 bases respectively, with 14 bases between them. CDR1 is MDHEN, CDR2 SYDVKM, per germline. CDR3 region: CASGPGGSTGELFF. CDR3 nucleotides: TGTGCCAGCGGCCCTGGGGGGTCCACCGGGGAGCTGTTTTTT.

This clonotype occurred a few times. This chain connects TRBV18 to TRBJ1-1; a weak D match, TRBD1 (6 bases). This CDR3 region has 13 residues. The V end lost 8 bases, the J end lost 2 bases, and 12 bases lay between the germline ends. CDR1 KGHSH and CDR2 LQKENI come from the germline V gene. In DNA, the CDR3 is TGTGCCAGCCTCCGGACAGAAAACACTGAAGCTTTCTTT. Translating it yields CASLRTENTEAFF.

This rearrangement joins TRBV20-1 to TRBJ2-3; the match to TRBD2 covers 12 bases. The length of the CDR3 is 16 residues. V gave up 0 bases and J gave up 10 bases; unmatched junction bases: 11. CDR1 is DFQATT and CDR2 is SNEGSKA in the germline V gene (reference sequence). DNA for the CDR3: TGCAGTGCTAGAGATTTGAGACTAGCGGGAGACTTTGCGCAGTATTTT. Its protein product is CSARDLRLAGDFAQYF.

This clonotype was detected a few times. The chain joins TRBV24-1 to TRBJ2-3; TRBD1 might be the D (5 bases). CDR1 is KGHDR, CDR2 SFDVKD, per germline. V lost 3 bases and J 0 bases, leaving 6 bases between the germline ends. The CDR3 spans 14 residues. CDR3 amino acids: CATSDRQSTDTQYF. The CDR3 region has the DNA TGTGCCACCAGTGATAGACAGAGCACAGATACGCAGTATTTT.

This clonotype has ten or more counts. The rearrangement links TRBV6-2 or TRBV6-3 to TRBJ1-2; TRBD1 agrees at 9 bases. The germline V gene encodes CDR1 MNHEY and CDR2 SVGEGT. The CDR3 contains 14 residues. The trim removed 5 bases at V and 4 bases at J, leaving 5 bases unmatched. This chain's CDR3 is CASSTLQGAYGYTF. The DNA for the CDR3 is TGTGCCAGCAGTACCCTACAGGGGGCCTATGGCTACACCTTC.

This clonotype appeared many times. The chain links TRBV28 to TRBJ2-1, with D possibly matching TRBD2 (6 bases). Trimming pared 4 bases from V and 0 bases from J, leaving 22 bases between. The CDR3 length is 19 residues. CDR1 is MDHEN, CDR2 SYDVKM, per germline. The CDR3 sequence: CASSYITPWEESSYNEQFF. In DNA, the CDR3 is TGTGCCAGCAGTTATATTACGCCGTGGGAGGAAAGCTCCTACAATGAGCAGTTCTTC.

This clonotype was seen just once. A read error may be the cause here, since a much bigger clone is one base away. The chain recombines TRBV5-5 with TRBJ2-5; TRBD2 matches at 14 bases. CDR1 is SGHKS, CDR2 YYEKEE, per germline (reference sequence). V was clipped by 4 bases and J by 5 bases; unmatched bases: 7. This CDR3 is 16 amino acids long. The CDR3 sequence: CASSKGLAGAAETQYF. CDR3 bases: TGTGCCAGCAGCAAGGGACTAGCGGGAGCGGCGGAGACCCAGTACTTC.

At least ten counts were recorded for this clonotype. The chain employs TRBV12-3 or TRBV12-4 and TRBJ1-1; D gene ambiguous. V shed 5 bases and J shed 6 bases, with 13 bases lying between them. This CDR3 spans 13 amino acids. CDR3 loop: CASSNRWVAEAFF. DNA of the CDR3: TGTGCCAGCAGTAACCGGTGGGTGGCTGAAGCTTTCTTT.

The gene calls are TRBV7-9 and TRBJ2-1; 8 nucleotides match TRBD2. Germline V gives CDR1 SEHNR, CDR2 FQNEAQ (reference sequence). V was pared by 2 bases and J by 8 bases, with 11 bases of the junction left unmatched. CDR3 length: 16 amino acids. CDR3 region: CASSLLSGSSGHEQFF. The CDR3 DNA reads as TGTGCCAGCAGCTTACTAAGCGGGAGTTCCGGCCATGAGCAGTTCTTC.

This clonotype was counted many times. The chain employs TRBV12-5 and TRBJ2-1; TRBD2 matches 13 bases. The CDR3 sequence is 15 residues long. J was trimmed by 5 bases and V by 6 bases; bases with no gene match: 4. Germline V CDR1 and CDR2: LGHNT, FRNRAP. CDR3 in amino acids: CASGRGLAGNNEQFF. The CDR3 DNA is TGTGCTAGTGGCCGGGGACTAGCGGGAAACAATGAGCAGTTCTTC.

This clonotype was picked up a small number of times. This rearrangement joins TRBV29-1 to TRBJ2-7; D is perhaps TRBD2 (6 bases). The CDR3 is made up of 11 amino acids. Trimming took 4 bases from V and 5 from J, leaving 9 bases between them. Germline CDR1 is SQVTM and CDR2 is ANQGSEA. CDR3 nucleotides: TGCAGCGTTGGGGACTTTGACGAGCAGTACTTC. As protein: CSVGDFDEQYF.

The chain couples TRBV4-1 to TRBJ2-7, with 11 bases that match TRBD2. This CDR3 has 16 residues. V was pared by 3 bases and J by 2 bases, with 6 bases of the junction left unmatched. Per germline, CDR1 MGHRA and CDR2 YSYEKL. CDR3 DNA sequence: TGCGCCAGCAGCCATATTCCTAGCGGGAGGCCCTACGAGCAGTACTTC. Translating it yields CASSHIPSGRPYEQYF.

Many counts were recorded for this clonotype. For the CDR3, the DNA is TGTGCCAGCAGTTACACGGGAGTTCTTGCAGATACGCAGTATTTT. As protein: CASSYTGVLADTQYF. The rearrangement joins TRBV6-9 to TRBJ2-3; possibly TRBD2 for D (6 bases). V lost 3 bases and J 4 bases, leaving 14 bases between the germline ends. The CDR3 sequence is 15 residues long. Germline loops: CDR1 MNHGY, CDR2 SVAAGI.

This clonotype was seen ten or more times. The chain employs TRBV2 and TRBJ2-3; D is uncertain. Per the germline V gene, CDR1 is SNHLY and CDR2 is FYNNEI. The CDR3 spans 13 residues. V lost 5 bases to trimming and J lost 6 bases, with 12 bases between them. The CDR3 DNA follows: TGTGCCAGCAGTTCGCACTTGATCGATACGCAGTATTTT. This translates into CASSSHLIDTQYF. Drawing the rest from reference TRBV2 and TRBJ2-3, the complete variable domain is EPEVTQTPSHQVTQMGQEVILRCVPISNHLYFYWYRQILGQKVEFLVSFYNNEISEKSEIFDDQFSVERPDGSNFTLKIRSTKLEDSAMYFCASSSHLIDTQYFGPGTRLTVL.

The chain recombines TRBV30 with TRBJ2-3; a weak D match, TRBD2 (7 bases). The V gene lost 2 bases and the J gene lost 3 bases, with 21 bases spanning the gap. The CDR3 contains 17 residues. Germline V lookup: CDR1 GTSNPN, CDR2 SVGIG (reference sequence). CDR3 bases: TGTGCCTGGAGTACACCAGGGGAGGGTACAGCAACAGATACGCAGTATTTT. The encoded protein is CAWSTPGEGTATDTQYF.

Ten or more counts support this clonotype. The chain has TRBV3-1 and TRBJ1-1; maybe TRBD1 (5 bases). Trimming cost V 2 bases and J 5 bases, with 18 bases left between them. CDR1 is LGHDT, CDR2 YNNKEL, per germline (reference sequence). The CDR3 length is 16 residues. The CDR3 sequence is CASSQRGAVLGTEAFF. CDR3 nucleotides: TGTGCCAGCAGCCAAAGAGGGGCAGTTCTTGGGACTGAAGCTTTCTTT.

This clonotype was counted at least ten times. The chain has TRBV7-8 and TRBJ2-7; possibly TRBD1 for D (6 bases). The CDR3 extends over 15 amino acids. Deletions cut 7 bases from V and 4 bases from J, with 20 bases between. CDR1 and CDR2 from the germline V gene are SGHVS and FQNEAQ. The CDR3 coding sequence is TGTGCCAGCACCCCAGGGACGACAGGTTTTTACGAGCAGTACTTC. Its translation: CASTPGTTGFYEQYF.